The 3 T cell receptor beta chains below come from one sample, sequenced in a study of post-analysis software for immune sequencing data (dated by TCRdb to 2014 to 2015). Here is what the overall study found, with its caveats: Significantly higher frequencies in patients than in controls were found for about five TRBV segments, including TRBV5-6, TRBV5-1 and TRBV20-1.

Library prep was done by PCR. Reads for this sample came from an Illumina HiSeq 2500. To reduce PCR and sequencing biases, unique molecular identifiers were built into the TCR beta cDNA libraries. TCRdb's own reprocessing of the public reads used fastp at Q25 and MiXCR and kept productive beta chains. All rows with the same CDR3 protein become a single entry with the most common DNA and genes. This sample has a few hundred thousand distinct CDR3 sequences in its table, and 40% to 55% of those were observed once. The ten largest make up about 12% of the sample. Their recognized antigens are unknown. The sequencing input was blood. The receptors come from a girl under 18 with multiple sclerosis.

The V call is TRBV10-3, the J call TRBJ1-1; D is uncertain. Germline assignment: CDR1 ENHRY and CDR2 SYGVKD. The CDR3 sequence is 13 residues long. V was shortened by 9 bases and J by 1 base, with 12 bases between the two germline ends. The CDR3, as DNA: TGTGCCATATCCGGAGCAAAGAACACTGAAGCTTTCTTT. It translates to CAISGAKNTEAFF.

This clonotype was seen a handful of times. The CDR3 nucleotides are TGTGCCAGCAAGACTAGCGGATCCTACGAGCAGTACTTC. Translation: CASKTSGSYEQYF. The gene calls are TRBV28 and TRBJ2-7; 9 nucleotides line up with TRBD2. Germline assignment: CDR1 MDHEN and CDR2 SYDVKM. J gave up 1 base and V 7 bases, and 2 bases lay outside the gene matches. CDR3 length: 13 amino acids.

This chain links TRBV20-1 with TRBJ2-3; D possibly corresponds to TRBD2 (6 bases). CDR3 length: 14 amino acids. Germline V gene data show CDR1 as DFQATT and CDR2 as SNEGSKA (reference sequence). V was clipped by 3 bases and J by 6 bases, with 16 bases between them. This chain's CDR3 is CSASPGGIGDTQYF. The CDR3 region has the DNA TGCAGTGCTAGCCCCGGCGGGATCGGCGATACGCAGTATTTT.